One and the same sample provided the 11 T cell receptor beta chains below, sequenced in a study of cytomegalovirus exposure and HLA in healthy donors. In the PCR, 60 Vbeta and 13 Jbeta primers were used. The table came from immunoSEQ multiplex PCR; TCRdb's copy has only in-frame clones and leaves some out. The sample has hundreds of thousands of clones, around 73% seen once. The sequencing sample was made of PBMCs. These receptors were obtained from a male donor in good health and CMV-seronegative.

The CDR3 coding sequence is TGCGCCAGCAGCTTGGTTGCGGCGGGAGGGGGGTACAATGAGCAGTTCTTC. Protein sequence: CASSLVAAGGGYNEQFF. The rearrangement uses TRBV5-1 and TRBJ2-1, with TRBD2 identical over 9 bases. The V segment lost 0 bases and the J segment 4 bases; nucleotides outside the gene matches: 8. Germline assignment: CDR1 SGHRS and CDR2 YFSETQ. This CDR3 is built from 17 residues.

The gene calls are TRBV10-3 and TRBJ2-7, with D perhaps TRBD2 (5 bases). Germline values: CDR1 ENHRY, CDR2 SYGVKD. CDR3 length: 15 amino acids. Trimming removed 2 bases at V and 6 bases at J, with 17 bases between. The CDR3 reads CAISERDGGSREQYF. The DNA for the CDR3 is TGTGCCATCAGTGAGAGGGATGGAGGTTCTCGCGAGCAGTACTTC.

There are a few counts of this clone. CDR3 nucleotide sequence: TGTGCCAGCAGCTCCGACAGGGTAACGGCTTTCTTT. Encoded protein: CASSSDRVTAFF. The J gene is TRBJ1-1, the V gene TRBV5-4; the match to TRBD1 covers 7 bases. The V gene's germline CDR1 is SGHNT and CDR2 YYREEE (reference sequence). This CDR3 comprises 12 residues. The ends lost 3 bases at V and 11 bases at J; junction bases unmatched: 7.

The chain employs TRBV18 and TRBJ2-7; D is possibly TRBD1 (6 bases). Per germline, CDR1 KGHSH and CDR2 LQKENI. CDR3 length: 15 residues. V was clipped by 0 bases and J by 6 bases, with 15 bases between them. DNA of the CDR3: TGTGCCAGCTCACCACCGGTTATGGGGGCCCGCGAGCAGTACTTC. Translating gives CASSPPVMGAREQYF.

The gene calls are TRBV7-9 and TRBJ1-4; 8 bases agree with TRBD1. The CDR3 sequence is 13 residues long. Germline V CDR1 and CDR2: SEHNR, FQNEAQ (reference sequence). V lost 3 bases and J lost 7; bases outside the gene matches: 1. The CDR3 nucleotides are TGTGCCAGCAGCTTGGGACAGGCTGAAAAACTGTTTTTT. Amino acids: CASSLGQAEKLFF.

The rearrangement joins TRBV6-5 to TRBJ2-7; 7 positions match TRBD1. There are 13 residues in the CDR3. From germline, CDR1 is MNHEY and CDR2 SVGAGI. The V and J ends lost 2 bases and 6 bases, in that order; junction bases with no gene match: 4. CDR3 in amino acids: CASSYETGSEQYF. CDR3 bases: TGTGCCAGCAGTTACGAGACAGGGTCCGAGCAGTACTTC.

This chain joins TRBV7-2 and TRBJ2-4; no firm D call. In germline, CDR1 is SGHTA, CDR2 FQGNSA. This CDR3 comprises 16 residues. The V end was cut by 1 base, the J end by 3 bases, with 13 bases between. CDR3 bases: TGTGCCAGCAGCTTAGGGAGCCAGTTGGTCAAAAACATTCAGTACTTC. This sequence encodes CASSLGSQLVKNIQYF.

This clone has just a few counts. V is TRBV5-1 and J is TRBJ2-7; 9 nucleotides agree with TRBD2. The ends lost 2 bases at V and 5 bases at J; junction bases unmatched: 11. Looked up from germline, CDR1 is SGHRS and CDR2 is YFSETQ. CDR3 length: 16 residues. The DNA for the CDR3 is TGCGCCAGCAGCTTCGCCCTCGCGGGAGGGGCCCACGAGCAGTACTTC. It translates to CASSFALAGGAHEQYF.

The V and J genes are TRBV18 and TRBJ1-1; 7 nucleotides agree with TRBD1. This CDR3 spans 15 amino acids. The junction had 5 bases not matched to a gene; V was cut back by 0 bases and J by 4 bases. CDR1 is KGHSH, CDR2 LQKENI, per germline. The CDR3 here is CASSPPRGRGTEAFF. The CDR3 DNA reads TGTGCCAGCTCACCACCGAGGGGGCGCGGCACTGAAGCTTTCTTT.

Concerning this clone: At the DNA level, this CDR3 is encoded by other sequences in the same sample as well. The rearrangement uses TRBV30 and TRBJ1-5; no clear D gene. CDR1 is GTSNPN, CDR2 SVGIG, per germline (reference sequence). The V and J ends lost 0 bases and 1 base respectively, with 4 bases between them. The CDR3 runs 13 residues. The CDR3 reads CAWSVQSNQPQHF. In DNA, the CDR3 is TGTGCCTGGAGTGTACAAAGCAATCAGCCCCAGCATTTT.

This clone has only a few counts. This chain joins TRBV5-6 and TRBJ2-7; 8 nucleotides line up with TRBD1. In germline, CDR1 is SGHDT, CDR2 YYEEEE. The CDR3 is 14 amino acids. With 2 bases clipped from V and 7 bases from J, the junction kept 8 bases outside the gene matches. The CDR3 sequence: CASSFQQGAHEQYF. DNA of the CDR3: TGTGCCAGCAGCTTTCAGCAGGGGGCGCATGAGCAGTACTTC.